These 26 T cell receptor beta chains originate from one sample sequenced in a study of shared clonotypes between healthy human individuals. The repertoire was sequenced with immunoSEQ multiplex PCR; TCRdb's copy has only in-frame clones and lacks some. The repertoire holds millions of clones, 85% to 95% seen once, with 0.39% in the top ten. Input material: naive CD4+ T cells from PBMCs. The subset denotes: CD45RA+ positively selected. Receptors were obtained from a man aged 18 to 35 in good health. Some clones in this sample may be carry-over from other donors' samples.

The chain links TRBV7-9 to TRBJ2-7; 11 bases line up with TRBD2. V was clipped by 4 bases and J by 2 bases; unmatched bases: 4. The CDR3 contains 15 residues. Germline V gives CDR1 SEHNR, CDR2 FQNEAQ (reference sequence). CDR3 region: CASSSGLAVTYEQYF. The CDR3 region has the DNA TGTGCCAGCAGCTCGGGACTAGCGGTGACCTACGAGCAGTACTTC.

The chain employs TRBV5-8 and TRBJ1-5; 7 nucleotides align to TRBD1. The J segment lost 8 bases and the V segment lost 2 bases, leaving 10 bases of the junction unmatched. Germline V gives CDR1 SGHTS, CDR2 YDEGEE. This CDR3 has 15 residues. The CDR3 bases are TGTGCCAGCAGCTTTGGCAGGGGGGCCCTTAAGCCCCAGCATTTT. Its translation: CASSFGRGALKPQHF. The full variable domain, its missing parts supplied by reference TRBV5-8 and TRBJ1-5, is EAGVTQSPTHLIKTRGQQATLRCSPISGHTSVYWYQQALGLGLQFLLWYDEGEERNRGNFPPRFSGRQFPNYSSELNVNALELEDSALYLCASSFGRGALKPQHFGDGTRLSIL.

J is TRBJ1-1 and V is TRBV5-1; TRBD1 aligns across 9 bases. Germline CDR1 and CDR2: SGHRS and YFSETQ. With V trimmed by 4 bases and J by 7 bases, 8 bases remained unmatched. The CDR3 has 14 residues. The CDR3 protein is CASSNRDRAGEAFF. As DNA, the CDR3 is TGCGCCAGCAGCAACCGGGACAGGGCGGGTGAAGCTTTCTTT.

The CDR3 DNA follows: TGTGCCAGCAGCCAATTCCGGGAGGGCCGCAGGAATGAGCAGTTCTTC. Amino acids: CASSQFREGRRNEQFF. V usage is TRBV14 and J usage is TRBJ2-1; 8 nucleotides line up with TRBD2. Trimming took 2 bases from V and 7 from J; bases not matched to a gene: 10. The germline gives CDR1 SGHDN, CDR2 FVKESK. The CDR3 consists of 16 residues. The full variable domain, rest sourced from reference TRBV14 and TRBJ2-1, is EAGVTQFPSHSVIEKGQTVTLRCDPISGHDNLYWYRRVMGKEIKFLLHFVKESKQDESGMPNNRFLAERTGGTYSTLKVQPAELEDSGVYFCASSQFREGRRNEQFFGPGTRLTVL.

This chain connects TRBV6-1 to TRBJ2-5; 8 positions match TRBD2. With 1 base clipped from V and 7 bases from J, the junction kept 11 bases outside the gene matches. This CDR3 has 16 residues. Germline CDR1 and CDR2: MNHNS and SASEGT. The CDR3 DNA reads as TGTGCCAGCAGTGAAGTGCTGACTAGCGTCCTAGCGACCCAGTACTTC. It specifies CASSEVLTSVLATQYF.

The rearrangement links TRBV18 to TRBJ1-1; 8 nucleotides match TRBD1. The CDR3 consists of 16 residues. The J segment lost 4 bases and the V segment lost 3 bases, leaving 10 bases of the junction unmatched. Germline V gene data show CDR1 as KGHSH and CDR2 as LQKENI. The CDR3 region is CASSPGQGVFGTEAFF. DNA of the CDR3: TGTGCCAGCTCACCCGGACAGGGAGTTTTCGGCACTGAAGCTTTCTTT.

The genes are TRBV11-1 and TRBJ2-2, with D perhaps matching TRBD1 (6 bases). The CDR3 runs to 16 residues. Germline V gene lookup returns CDR1 SGHAT and CDR2 FQDESV (reference sequence). V dropped 0 bases and J dropped 4 bases, with 12 bases sitting between them. CDR3 region: CASSLARGRGTGELFF. Here the CDR3 DNA reads TGTGCCAGCAGCTTAGCCAGGGGTAGAGGCACCGGGGAGCTGTTTTTT.

A note on this clone: At the DNA level, this CDR3 is encoded by other sequences in the same sample as well. The genes are TRBV6-4 and TRBJ2-1; TRBD1 matches 7 bases. The V and J ends lost 6 bases and 2 bases, in that order; junction bases with no gene match: 4. CDR3 size: 14 residues. CDR1 and CDR2 from the germline V gene are MRHNA and SNTAGT. The chain's CDR3 is CASSPGTAYNEQFF. The DNA for the CDR3 is TGTGCCAGCAGCCCCGGGACAGCCTACAATGAGCAGTTCTTC.

In its sample, this clone was seen once. The chain joins TRBV6-6 to TRBJ2-3; D uncertain. The germline gives CDR1 MNHNY, CDR2 SVGAGI (reference sequence). The V gene lost 0 bases and the J gene lost 2 bases, with 9 bases spanning the gap. This CDR3 is built from 15 residues. CDR3 sequence reads: CASSYSQRNTDTQYF. CDR3 nucleotide sequence: TGTGCCAGCAGTTACTCGCAGCGTAACACAGATACGCAGTATTTT.

The chain has TRBV30 and TRBJ1-3; maybe TRBD1 (6 bases). Between the trimmed V and J ends, which lost 6 bases and 4 bases, there was a span of 16 bases. Germline CDR1 and CDR2: GTSNPN and SVGIG (reference sequence). The CDR3 runs to 14 residues. In nucleotides, the CDR3 is TGTGCCTGCCCGGGCAGGGGCCGGGGAAACACCATATATTTT. This gives the protein CACPGRGRGNTIYF.

The chain couples TRBV30 to TRBJ1-4, with 7 bases matching TRBD1. Germline assignment: CDR1 GTSNPN and CDR2 SVGIG (reference sequence). This CDR3 has 16 amino acids. Losses at the gene ends were 4 bases for V and 8 bases for J; bases not matched to a gene: 16. Here the CDR3 DNA reads TGTGCCTGGACATCACGAGAGGGGGCGAAATGGGAAAAACTGTTTTTT. It encodes CAWTSREGAKWEKLFF. The whole variable domain, filled in from reference TRBV30 and TRBJ1-4, reads SQTIHQWPATLVQPVGSPLSLECTVEGTSNPNLYWYRQAAGRGLQLLFYSVGIGQISSEVPQNLSASRPQDRQFILSSKKLLLSDSGFYLCAWTSREGAKWEKLFFGSGTQLSVL.

This clone was observed a few times. The chain joins TRBV28 to TRBJ2-3; unclear D gene. Germline loops: CDR1 MDHEN, CDR2 SYDVKM. The CDR3 length is 13 residues. Between the trimmed V and J ends, which lost 3 bases and 4 bases, there was a span of 8 bases. CDR3 protein: CASSFPGSDTQYF. CDR3 bases: TGTGCCAGCAGTTTCCCAGGATCAGATACGCAGTATTTT. The complete variable domain, with remaining parts taken from reference TRBV28 and TRBJ2-3, reads DVKVTQSSRYLVKRTGEKVFLECVQDMDHENMFWYRQDPGLGLRLIYFSYDVKMKEKGDIPEGYSVSREKKERFSLILESASTNQTSMYLCASSFPGSDTQYFGPGTRLTVL.

The V gene is TRBV7-8, the J gene TRBJ2-5; D might be TRBD2 (6 bases). Trimming left V 2 bases short and J 3 bases short, with 10 bases between. The CDR3 totals 14 residues. CDR1 is SGHVS, CDR2 FQNEAQ, per germline. This chain's CDR3 is CASSLMWGEETQYF. The DNA of the CDR3 is TGTGCCAGCAGCTTAATGTGGGGGGAAGAGACCCAGTACTTC.

V gene TRBV28 combines with J gene TRBJ1-1; no firm D call. V was trimmed by 7 bases and J by 3 bases, leaving 12 bases between them. The V gene's germline CDR1 is MDHEN and CDR2 SYDVKM. There are 13 residues in the CDR3. CDR3 nucleotides: TGTGCCAGCACCTCCAACCCCGACACTGAAGCTTTCTTT. Protein sequence: CASTSNPDTEAFF.

Comment on this clone: The sample has other DNA sequences that encode this CDR3 too. The chain carries TRBV5-1 and TRBJ2-6, with D uncertain. The V end was cut by 0 bases, the J end by 2 bases, with 6 bases between. Germline assignment: CDR1 SGHRS and CDR2 YFSETQ. The CDR3 is 15 residues long. The CDR3 protein is CASSLEGTGANVLTF. As DNA, the CDR3 is TGCGCCAGCAGCTTGGAGGGTACTGGGGCCAACGTCCTGACTTTC.

The rearrangement links TRBV2 to TRBJ1-2; 8 bases agree with TRBD1. This CDR3 contains 15 residues. CDR1 is SNHLY and CDR2 is FYNNEI in the germline V gene. After removal of 4 bases from V and 6 bases from J, the junction contained 10 bases not matched to a gene. The CDR3 is CASSATGAPQDGYTF. The CDR3, as DNA: TGTGCCAGCAGTGCGACAGGGGCACCCCAGGATGGCTACACCTTC.

J is TRBJ2-2 and V is TRBV5-1; D unclear. CDR1 SGHRS and CDR2 YFSETQ come from the germline V gene. There are 14 residues in the CDR3. V was clipped by 4 bases and J by 8 bases, with 15 bases between them. The CDR3 nucleotides read TGCGCCAGCAGCACCGAGACCAGTTATGGGGAGCTGTTTTTT. Protein product: CASSTETSYGELFF.

The chain couples TRBV15 to TRBJ2-7; D uncertain. CDR1 is LNHNV and CDR2 is YYDKDF in the germline V gene (reference sequence). The CDR3 is 14 amino acids. The V and J ends lost 4 bases and 1 base respectively, with 11 bases between them. The CDR3 here is CATSIQSSSYEQYF. CDR3 coding DNA: TGTGCCACCAGCATCCAGTCCTCATCCTACGAGCAGTACTTC.

This clone appeared once. This chain uses TRBV11-1 with TRBJ2-1; a possible D gene is TRBD2 (5 bases). The CDR3 spans 15 residues. Germline V CDR1 and CDR2: SGHAT, FQDESV (reference sequence). V was trimmed by 2 bases and J by 3 bases, leaving 11 bases between them. The CDR3 DNA is TGTGCCAGCAGCTTATACGGGAAAGACTACAATGAGCAGTTCTTC. Protein: CASSLYGKDYNEQFF.

V gene TRBV6-6 combines with J gene TRBJ2-7; 9 bases agree with TRBD1. The germline gives CDR1 MNHNY, CDR2 SVGAGI (reference sequence). CDR3 size: 14 residues. V shed 7 bases, J shed 3 bases, and the junction held 7 bases outside the gene matches. Here the CDR3 DNA reads TGTGCCAGCAACCCAGACAGGGGGAACTACGAGCAGTACTTC. Translated: CASNPDRGNYEQYF.

The CDR3: CASSVAPTGLGVTQYF. The CDR3 DNA sequence: TGTGCCAGCAGCGTAGCCCCAACAGGGTTGGGTGTGACCCAGTACTTC. This chain links TRBV9 with TRBJ2-5; possibly TRBD1 for D (6 bases). CDR1 and CDR2 (germline): SGDLS, YYNGEE. The CDR3 is 16 residues long. V lost 0 bases and J 7 bases, leaving 19 bases between the germline ends.

J is TRBJ2-1 and V is TRBV30, with TRBD1 matching over 7 bases. The trim removed 2 bases at V and 0 bases at J, leaving 7 bases unmatched. The CDR3 is 16 amino acids. Germline CDR1 is GTSNPN and CDR2 is SVGIG (reference sequence). As DNA, the CDR3 is TGTGCCTGGAGTCTCCCGACAGGGAGCTCCTACAATGAGCAGTTCTTC. It specifies CAWSLPTGSSYNEQFF.

This clone is a singleton in its sample. The chain combines TRBV11-1 with TRBJ2-7; D perhaps matches TRBD2 (6 bases). CDR1 SGHAT and CDR2 FQDESV come from the germline V gene (reference sequence). CDR3 length: 15 residues. Deletions cut 5 bases from V and 0 bases from J, with 14 bases between. This CDR3 reads CASSPHDGGSYEQYF. The CDR3 DNA follows: TGTGCCAGCAGCCCACACGACGGGGGCTCCTACGAGCAGTACTTC. The full variable domain, in which reference TRBV11-1 and TRBJ2-7 provide the parts outside the CDR3, is EAEVAQSPRYKITEKSQAVAFWCDPISGHATLYWYRQILGQGPELLVQFQDESVVDDSQLPKDRFSAERLKGVDSTLKIQPAELGDSAMYLCASSPHDGGSYEQYFGPGTRLTVT.

The chain couples TRBV9 to TRBJ2-2, with a possible D match to TRBD1 (6 bases). Germline V lookup: CDR1 SGDLS, CDR2 YYNGEE. V was clipped by 2 bases and J by 3 bases, with 11 bases between them. The CDR3 totals 15 residues. CDR3 region: CASSVRDTDTGELFF. The CDR3 coding sequence is TGTGCCAGCAGCGTCCGGGACACCGACACCGGGGAGCTGTTTTTT.

This sequence joins TRBV9 and TRBJ2-3; possibly TRBD1 for D (5 bases). Germline V gene lookup returns CDR1 SGDLS and CDR2 YYNGEE. The CDR3 extends over 17 amino acids. Between the trimmed V and J ends, which lost 0 bases and 3 bases, there was a span of 17 bases. The CDR3 DNA sequence: TGTGCCAGCAGCGTAGCTGTGTCAGGGTCTGCGACAGATACGCAGTATTTT. This codes for CASSVAVSGSATDTQYF. Full variable domain (rest looked up from reference TRBV9 and TRBJ2-3): DSGVTQTPKHLITATGQRVTLRCSPRSGDLSVYWYQQSLDQGLQFLIQYYNGEERAKGNILERFSAQQFPDLHSELNLSSLELGDSALYFCASSVAVSGSATDTQYFGPGTRLTVL.

This clone was observed a few times. V and J are TRBV5-6 and TRBJ1-5; D is possibly TRBD1 (5 bases). The CDR3 sequence is 15 residues long. Trimming shortened V by 3 bases and J by 1 base, and 11 bases separated the two germline ends. Per the germline V gene, CDR1 is SGHDT and CDR2 is YYEEEE. CDR3 sequence: CASSSMDKSNQPQHF. The CDR3 DNA reads as TGTGCCAGCAGCTCAATGGACAAGAGCAATCAGCCCCAGCATTTT. The variable domain in full, completed from reference TRBV5-6 and TRBJ1-5, reads DAGVTQSPTHLIKTRGQQVTLRCSPKSGHDTVSWYQQALGQGPQFIFQYYEEEERQRGNFPDRFSGHQFPNYSSELNVNALLLGDSALYLCASSSMDKSNQPQHFGDGTRLSIL.